Sequencing of this T cell receptor beta chain was carried out in a study of tumor-infiltrating lymphocytes in primary liver carcinoma. Looking at the study overall: Treatment of the patients' primary liver carcinoma consisted of surgical resection. Those enrolled were patients of both sexes, who were aged 30 to 69 years. General study findings and limits: The top-250-clone fraction was significantly higher in tumors than in blood (p = 0.039).

With a constant-region primer, TCR beta cDNA was made from around 530 ng of total RNA. Amplification in three nested multiplex PCR rounds with slightly modified ARM-PCR gave rise to TCR beta libraries. TCRdb independently ran MiXCR on the multiplex PCR reads; one entry per CDR3 protein. The repertoire includes 190,000 or so distinct CDR3 sequences, about 61% of them detected once, and 6% to 8.5% sits in the top ten. Extraction also yielded germline DNA, while blood RNA was obtained from unsorted whole blood. Prior to the surgical procedure, about 4 milliliters of peripheral blood were collected. In the case of this clonotype: Antigen: not known. The junction and the germline gene differ at one end; a read error may be behind it.

The TCR comes from a woman aged 55-69 years with primary liver carcinoma and hepatitis B virus infection. Sequenced material: peripheral blood.

The CDR3 here is CASSSTANTGELLF. The CDR3 nucleotides are TGTGCCAGCAGCTCGACAGCGAACACAGGGGAGCTGCTTTTT. The rearrangement joins TRBV7-8 to TRBJ2-2; the match to TRBD1 covers 7 bases. This CDR3 has 14 amino acids. Germline V gene lookup returns CDR1 SGHVS and CDR2 FQNEAQ.